This entry features one T cell receptor beta chain sequence. Its antigen is unknown. Base qualities are not provided; no much larger clone lies one nucleotide away. At one collaborating source in Seattle, patients were enrolled during active infection and were followed longitudinally through the course of disease. Whole blood was collected in K2EDTA tubes by collaborating institutions according to the institutions' own protocols. Collaborator samples were shipped for TCRbeta analysis as frozen whole blood, isolated PBMCs, or DNA extracted from either sample type. The immunoSEQ Assay, a bias-controlled multiplex PCR, was used to amplify TCRbeta CDR3 regions from genomic DNA. The source study handled its data this way. The number of nucleated cells in each sample was estimated from the amplification of reference gene primers within the assay. To quantify the absolute abundance of each unique TCRbeta CDR3 rearrangement, sequence reads were collapsed and filtered. For each sample, productive Simpson clonality was calculated by taking the square root of Simpson's diversity index across productive rearrangements. Sourced from immuneACCESS, this table was stored by TCRdb with only in-frame sequences that have V and J called. A share of the clones is absent; for the studies checked, an unresolved V gene accounts for under half, and the remainder has no known explanation. V, J and clone size were drawn from that table, and D and trimming were deduced from the DNA. Within this sample are about 140,000 clones, with about 83% of them counted one time only. About 8.1% of the sample lies in the top ten.

This specimen comes from a study of blood T cell repertoires in COVID-19 (dated by TCRdb to the early 2020s). Concerning the study at large: Samples covering the acute and convalescent phases of COVID-19 were provided by collaborators in the United States, Italy and Spain. The prospective study material was composed of cDNA or gDNA derived from T cells, B-cell-depleted T cells, or PBMCs. Deeply sampled blood TCRbeta repertoires from subjects exposed to, actively infected with, or recovered from COVID-19 were included in the dataset. The repertoires were released in a freely available public database meant as a resource for research on the immune response to SARS-CoV-2. The samples were drawn from two sources: the first 160 participants of the ongoing ImmuneRACE study, and some 1,300 subjects contributed by 6 global collaborators. A de-identified subject ID, COVID-19 status, age in years and sex were almost always included in the sample metadata. Where available, HLA class I and class II types were taken from metadata supplied by the sample provider and were not determined by assay-based typing.

The paper's findings and limits, for the study overall: The quantity of clinical and demographic metadata differed by source and by participant and was supplied without curation.

The sample comprised peripheral blood. The receptor comes from a man aged 25 to 45 with COVID-19, enrolled during active disease.

At the DNA level, the sequence is TGTGCCAGTAGTCCAGGGTATGGCTACACCTTC. Its amino acids are CASSPGYGYTF. The chain links TRBV19 with TRBJ1-2, and perhaps TRBD1 as D gene, on 5 matching bases. CDR1 LNHDA and CDR2 SQIVND were looked up in the germline V gene (reference sequence). Counted from cysteine to phenylalanine, this CDR3 has 11 amino acids. The kept DNA is CDR3 alone, 33 bases in frame from the first base. V lost 5 bases and J lost 5 bases; the stretch between them is 6 bases long.